This passage covers 12 T cell receptor beta chains from one sample sequenced in a study of tumor-infiltrating lymphocytes in primary liver carcinoma (TCRdb year 2017). The reads were generated on an Illumina HiSeq 2500. A constant-region primer and ProtoScript II reverse transcriptase were used to reverse-transcribe TCRbeta-specific cDNA from roughly 0.5 ug total RNA. TCRbeta libraries were built with three nested multiplex PCR rounds, a slightly modified ARM-PCR procedure. Multiplex TRBV1-TRBV30 forward primers and a Cbeta reverse primer were used in the first two PCR rounds, each of which was run for around 10 cycles. TCRdb took the public reads, trimmed them with fastp at Q25, ran MiXCR for clone calling and kept in-frame beta chains. Entries that share a CDR3 protein sequence are merged under the most common genes and DNA. This sample has about 210,000 distinct CDR3 sequences in its table, and 65% of those were observed once. Roughly 7% of the sample is in the top ten clones.

RNA from unsorted whole blood was extracted with TRIzol reagent, and germline DNA was obtained with the DNeasy Blood & Tissue kit. The material sequenced was peripheral blood. These receptors originate from a woman aged 55-70 years with primary liver carcinoma and hepatitis B virus infection.

As for this clonotype: One junction end disagrees with the germline gene, perhaps due to a read error. The chain employs TRBV11-2 and TRBJ1-5; a possible D gene is TRBD1 (6 bases). CDR1 SGHAT and CDR2 FQNNGV come from the germline V gene. The CDR3 is 17 residues long. This CDR3 reads CVSSLGPSGAENRPQHF. The CDR3 bases are TGTGTCAGCAGCTTAGGCCCATCGGGGGCTGAGAATCGGCCCCAGCATTTT.

This clonotype has at least ten counts. V is TRBV6-5 and J is TRBJ1-1; TRBD1 is a possible D gene (6 bases). CDR3 length equals 13 residues. The V and J ends lost 7 bases and 5 bases respectively, with 14 bases between them. Germline values: CDR1 MNHEY, CDR2 SVGAGI. The CDR3 DNA reads as TGTGCCAGCACCGAACAGAGGGGGACTGAAGCTTTCTTT. Protein sequence: CASTEQRGTEAFF.

A few counts support this clonotype. The V gene is TRBV28, the J gene TRBJ1-3; D is unresolved. The CDR3 runs 11 residues. Germline V gene lookup returns CDR1 MDHEN and CDR2 SYDVKM. The V gene lost 2 bases and the J gene lost 8 bases, with 4 bases spanning the gap. The CDR3 sequence: CASSLVDTIYF. The CDR3 nucleotides are TGTGCCAGCAGTTTAGTGGACACCATATATTTT.

In regard to this clonotype: One end of the junction fails to match germline, which may point to a read error. The CDR3 loop reads CTSSLVNGGPYEQYF. The CDR3 region has the DNA TGTACCAGCAGCTTAGTTAACGGAGGACCCTACGAGCAGTACTTC. The chain links TRBV11-2 to TRBJ2-7; a possible D gene is TRBD2 (5 bases). In germline, CDR1 is SGHAT, CDR2 FQNNGV. The CDR3 has 15 amino acids.

V and J are TRBV12-3 or TRBV12-4 and TRBJ2-1; 8 bases agree with TRBD2. The CDR3 consists of 16 residues. CDR3 protein: CTTSSPGGHPLNEQFF. The CDR3 DNA reads as TGTACCACCTCCTCCCCGGGAGGGCACCCATTGAATGAGCAGTTCTTC.

As concerns this clonotype: A much larger clone is a single base away; this may be a read error. This chain's CDR3 is CASIPTGRNTEAVF. In DNA form, the CDR3 reads TGTGCCAGCATCCCAACTGGACGGAACACTGAAGCTGTCTTT. The J gene is TRBJ1-1, the V gene TRBV13; D remains ambiguous. CDR3 length: 14 residues. Germline-derived CDR1 and CDR2 are PRHDT and FYEKMQ (reference sequence). Variable domain in full (rest from reference TRBV13 and TRBJ1-1): AAGVIQSPRHLIKEKRETATLKCYPIPRHDTVYWYQQGPGQDPQFLISFYEKMQSDKGSIPDRFSAQQFSDYHSELNMSSLELGDSALYFCASIPTGRNTEAVFGQGTRLTVV.

Worth noting for this clonotype: A read error may account for a junction end that differs from germline. The chain joins TRBV5-4 to TRBJ2-2; tentatively, D is TRBD2 (5 bases). The CDR3 is 16 residues long. Germline CDR1 is SGHNT and CDR2 is YYREEE (reference sequence). CDR3 sequence (DNA): TGTGTCAGCAGCTTGGACGGGGAGTCAACACCCGGGGAGCTGTTTTTT. Protein sequence: CVSSLDGESTPGELFF. The full variable domain, with the rest looked up from reference TRBV5-4 and TRBJ2-2, is ETGVTQSPTHLIKTRGQQVTLRCSSQSGHNTVSWYQQALGQGPQFIFQYYREEENGRGNFPPRFSGLQFPNYSSELNVNALELDDSALYLCVSSLDGESTPGELFFGEGSRLTVL.

In regard to this clonotype: A much larger clone differs from this one at a single base, so this may be a read error. Since no conserved phenylalanine or tryptophan closes the CDR3, a read error is the likely cause. The J gene is TRBJ1-6, the V gene TRBV6-5; the match to TRBD1 covers 7 bases. CDR3 length: 15 residues. Germline V gene lookup returns CDR1 MNHEY and CDR2 SVGAGI. After removal of 1 base from V and 9 bases from J, the junction contained 6 bases not matched to a gene. This CDR3 is CASSYLQGRRSPLHV. The CDR3 nucleotides are TGTGCCAGCAGTTACTTACAGGGGAGGCGTTCACCCCTCCACGTT.

The chain recombines TRBV21-1 with TRBJ2-3; TRBD1, the table's D call, lacks a check against the DNA. TRBV21-1 is listed as a pseudogene. The CDR3 consists of 17 residues. The CDR3 sequence: CANSPQRGDRVTDTQYF. CDR3 nucleotides: TGTGCCAACAGCCCCCAAAGGGGGGACAGAGTCACAGATACGCAGTATTTT.

The V call is TRBV6-2 or TRBV6-3, the J call TRBJ1-2, with D uncertain. The CDR3 runs to 15 residues. Germline CDR1 reads MNHEY; CDR2 reads SVGEGT. In DNA, the CDR3 is TGTGCAACCAGTTACTCGCCGGAGATTTCGGAAGGCTACACCTTC. It is translated as CATSYSPEISEGYTF.

This clonotype has more than one count but fewer than ten. CDR3 loop: CASSQEDRLDNSPLHF. For the CDR3, the DNA is TGTGCCAGCAGCCAGGAGGACAGGCTCGATAATTCACCCCTCCACTTT. The rearrangement links TRBV14 to TRBJ1-6; 7 bases align to TRBD1. This CDR3 contains 16 residues. The ends lost 3 bases at V and 5 bases at J; junction bases unmatched: 7. CDR1 SGHDN and CDR2 FVKESK come from the germline V gene.

This clonotype has only a few counts. The chain has TRBV28 and TRBJ2-3, with 7 bases identical to TRBD2. The CDR3 loop spans 18 amino acids. Germline trimming cut 4 bases from V and 4 bases from J; bases unmatched to any gene: 17. Per the germline V gene, CDR1 is MDHEN and CDR2 is SYDVKM. CDR3 nucleotides: TGTGCCAGCAGTTCGGCTCAAGGCGCGCGGGAGAGGGCAGATACGCAGTATTTT. Its translation is CASSSAQGARERADTQYF.